This passage covers 31 T cell receptor beta chains from one sample sequenced in a study of shared clonotypes between healthy human individuals. The protocol was immunoSEQ multiplex PCR, while the TCRdb copy is restricted to in-frame clones and leaves out a portion. The sample shows about 1.1 million clones, around 77% of them seen only once. The sequencing input was memory CD4+ T cells from PBMCs. Regarding subset: CD45RA-negative fraction. The receptors shown here come from a man aged 18 to 35 in good health. Some clones in this sample may be carry-over from other donors' samples.

This chain joins TRBV18 and TRBJ2-5; D is unclear. The CDR3 extends over 11 amino acids. Germline V CDR1 and CDR2: KGHSH, LQKENI. The ends were cut back, 8 bases at V and 5 bases at J, with 9 bases in the middle. DNA of the CDR3: TGTGCCAGCGCCATCGGGGAGACCCAGTACTTC. Encoded protein: CASAIGETQYF.

This chain uses TRBV7-2 with TRBJ2-7, with D tentatively TRBD1 or TRBD2 (6 bases each). The germline gives CDR1 SGHTA, CDR2 FQGNSA. Deletions cut 5 bases from V and 2 bases from J, with 16 bases between. This CDR3 is built from 15 residues. CDR3 loop: CASSREGGGPYEQYF. The CDR3 DNA sequence: TGTGCCAGCAGCCGTGAGGGGGGAGGCCCCTACGAGCAGTACTTC.

The chain is built from TRBV7-8 and TRBJ2-5, with unresolved D. There are 16 residues in the CDR3. V gave up 4 bases and J gave up 4 bases, with 19 bases separating them. Germline CDR1 is SGHVS and CDR2 is FQNEAQ. CDR3 amino acids: CASSWSDSSPRETQYF. DNA for the CDR3: TGTGCCAGCAGCTGGTCCGACTCGTCCCCACGAGAGACCCAGTACTTC.

The J gene is TRBJ2-7, the V gene TRBV28, with unresolved D. The V end was cut by 2 bases, the J end by 6 bases, with 11 bases between. CDR3 size: 13 residues. Germline V gene data show CDR1 as MDHEN and CDR2 as SYDVKM. The CDR3 nucleotides read TGTGCCAGCAGTTTACATATGGGTATCGAGCAGTACTTC. It specifies CASSLHMGIEQYF.

The chain uses TRBV18 and TRBJ1-6; D uncertain. Trimming stripped 5 bases from V and 4 bases from J, with 18 bases between. The CDR3 covers 17 residues. Per the germline V gene, CDR1 is KGHSH and CDR2 is LQKENI. CDR3 region: CASSSYPRIQYNSPLHF. In DNA form, the CDR3 reads TGTGCCAGCTCAAGCTACCCCCGGATCCAATATAATTCACCCCTCCACTTT. Together with reference TRBV18 and TRBJ1-6, the CDR3 gives the full variable domain: NAGVMQNPRHLVRRRGQEARLRCSPMKGHSHVYWYRQLPEEGLKFMVYLQKENIIDESGMPKERFSAEFPKEGPSILRIQQVVRGDSAAYFCASSSYPRIQYNSPLHFGNGTRLTVT.

The rearrangement links TRBV28 to TRBJ2-1; TRBD2 matches 10 bases. Germline V gives CDR1 MDHEN, CDR2 SYDVKM. The CDR3 is made up of 20 amino acids. V gave up 2 bases and J gave up 7 bases; unmatched junction bases: 20. CDR3: CASSLPPGLATGGARNEQFF. CDR3 in DNA: TGTGCCAGCAGTTTACCCCCGGGACTAGCGACAGGAGGGGCTAGAAATGAGCAGTTCTTC.

This clone was counted only a few times. The CDR3 DNA is TGTGCCAGCAGTGAAGCTGGGTATAATCAGCCCCAGCATTTT. Translating it yields CASSEAGYNQPQHF. This chain links TRBV6-1 with TRBJ1-5; the D is unclear. This CDR3 has 14 residues. The germline gives CDR1 MNHNS, CDR2 SASEGT. The V gene lost 0 bases and the J gene lost 4 bases, with 7 bases spanning the gap.

This clone has more than one count but fewer than ten. The chain links TRBV7-9 to TRBJ1-1; D may be TRBD1 (5 bases). Trimming removed 1 base from V and 1 base from J, with 10 bases in between. Germline loops: CDR1 SEHNR, CDR2 FQNEAQ (reference sequence). CDR3 length: 15 residues. CDR3 nucleotides: TGTGCCAGCAGCTTAGTGCGGGGGAAGAACACTGAAGCTTTCTTT. It codes for CASSLVRGKNTEAFF.

A few counts support this clone. V and J are TRBV28 and TRBJ2-5, with D perhaps TRBD2 (5 bases). The ends were cut back, 6 bases at V and 4 bases at J, with 15 bases in the middle. The CDR3 spans 14 residues. The germline V gene encodes CDR1 MDHEN and CDR2 SYDVKM. The CDR3 spells CASRDLEGLETQYF. CDR3 in DNA: TGTGCCAGCAGAGATTTAGAGGGTTTAGAGACCCAGTACTTC. The whole variable domain, filled in from reference TRBV28 and TRBJ2-5, reads DVKVTQSSRYLVKRTGEKVFLECVQDMDHENMFWYRQDPGLGLRLIYFSYDVKMKEKGDIPEGYSVSREKKERFSLILESASTNQTSMYLCASRDLEGLETQYFGPGTRLLVL.

This clone was counted between two and nine times. The chain joins TRBV28 to TRBJ2-7; 11 positions agree with TRBD2. Trimming at V came to 5 bases and at J to 9 bases, leaving 12 bases not matched to a gene. CDR1 is MDHEN and CDR2 is SYDVKM in the germline V gene. This CDR3 region has 15 residues. CDR3 sequence: CASSPGLAEAGVQYF. For the CDR3, the DNA is TGTGCCAGCAGTCCGGGACTAGCGGAGGCTGGGGTGCAGTACTTC.

The V call is TRBV29-1, the J call TRBJ2-7; D gene unclear. The germline V and J ends were trimmed by 5 bases and 3 bases, with 17 bases remaining between them. Germline V CDR1 and CDR2: SQVTM, ANQGSEA. This CDR3 has 14 residues. In nucleotides, the CDR3 is TGCAGCGTTAGTTTTAGCCCGACCGACTACGAGCAGTACTTC. Its protein is CSVSFSPTDYEQYF.

The V gene is TRBV18, the J gene TRBJ2-1; TRBD1 aligns across 8 bases. The CDR3 covers 15 residues. Per the germline V gene, CDR1 is KGHSH and CDR2 is LQKENI. V dropped 3 bases and J dropped 4; count of bases not matched to a gene: 5. The CDR3 bases are TGTGCCAGCTCACCTACGACAGGGGCGTACAATGAGCAGTTCTTC. Its translation is CASSPTTGAYNEQFF.

V is TRBV11-2 and J is TRBJ1-2; a weak D match, TRBD1 (6 bases). Trimming pared 5 bases from V and 6 bases from J, leaving 19 bases between. Looked up from germline, CDR1 is SGHAT and CDR2 is FQNNGV. The CDR3 runs to 15 residues. CDR3 region: CASSAVGGRFHGYTF. Written as DNA, the CDR3 is TGTGCCAGCAGCGCCGTTGGGGGCAGGTTCCATGGCTACACCTTC.

This chain links TRBV30 with TRBJ1-4, with D unresolved. V was cut by 2 bases and J by 0 bases, with 7 bases left in between. The CDR3 runs to 14 residues. Germline V lookup: CDR1 GTSNPN, CDR2 SVGIG (reference sequence). The CDR3 region is CAWSLDATNEKLFF. In DNA, the CDR3 is TGTGCCTGGAGTTTGGACGCAACTAATGAAAAACTGTTTTTT.

The chain has TRBV6-1 and TRBJ2-4; D might be TRBD2 (6 bases). CDR3 length: 17 residues. Germline V lookup: CDR1 MNHNS, CDR2 SASEGT. The V and J ends lost 2 bases and 0 bases respectively, with 14 bases between them. CDR3 protein: CASSESGGGLAKNIQYF. The CDR3 DNA is TGTGCCAGCAGTGAAAGTGGAGGAGGGCTAGCCAAAAACATTCAGTACTTC.

The V call is TRBV6-4, the J call TRBJ2-7, with D possibly being TRBD1 (5 bases). The germline V gene encodes CDR1 MRHNA and CDR2 SNTAGT. This CDR3 is 13 amino acids long. V was trimmed by 4 bases and J by 4 bases, leaving 11 bases between them. CDR3 nucleotide sequence: TGTGCCAGCAGTGCCAGGGAAGGGTACGAGCAGTACTTC. This translates into CASSAREGYEQYF.

The table lists this clone with a few counts. The chain links TRBV7-9 to TRBJ2-2; TRBD2 might be the D (6 bases). Germline-derived CDR1 and CDR2 are SEHNR and FQNEAQ (reference sequence). CDR3 length: 17 residues. V was clipped by 1 base and J by 0 bases, with 12 bases between them. DNA for the CDR3: TGTGCCAGCAGCTTAGGTTTCGGGGGAACGAACACCGGGGAGCTGTTTTTT. It is translated as CASSLGFGGTNTGELFF.

Concerning this clone: This sample includes further DNA sequences coding for the same CDR3. This chain links TRBV2 with TRBJ2-1; tentative D call: TRBD2 (6 bases). The germline V and J ends were trimmed by 4 bases and 4 bases, with 8 bases remaining between them. The CDR3 is 13 amino acids. CDR1 is SNHLY, CDR2 FYNNEI, per germline. CDR3 nucleotides: TGTGCCAGCAGTGGGGACTCTTACAATGAGCAGTTCTTC. This codes for CASSGDSYNEQFF.

V and J are TRBV11-2 and TRBJ2-2; 11 bases match TRBD1. The CDR3 contains 16 residues. The germline gives CDR1 SGHAT, CDR2 FQNNGV. After removal of 1 base from V and 10 bases from J, the junction contained 8 bases not matched to a gene. CDR3 DNA sequence: TGTGCCAGCAGCTTAGTCCCTGGACAGGGGGCGGTGGAGCTGTTTTTT. This gives the protein CASSLVPGQGAVELFF.

The CDR3 loop reads CASSFWTTNTGELFF. The CDR3 DNA is TGTGCCAGCAGCTTTTGGACCACCAACACCGGGGAGCTGTTTTTT. This chain uses TRBV7-9 with TRBJ2-2; D is ambiguous. This CDR3 is built from 15 residues. The germline V gene encodes CDR1 SEHNR and CDR2 FQNEAQ (reference sequence). Trimming shortened V by 3 bases and J by 2 bases, and 10 bases separated the two germline ends.

The rearrangement links TRBV30 to TRBJ2-1, with 13 bases identical to TRBD2. Per the germline V gene, CDR1 is GTSNPN and CDR2 is SVGIG (reference sequence). V trimming: 3 bases; J trimming: 1 base; junction bases outside the gene matches: 6. The CDR3 contains 17 residues. This chain's CDR3 is CAWRGLAGVVSYNEQFF. The CDR3 DNA reads TGTGCCTGGAGAGGACTAGCGGGAGTGGTATCCTACAATGAGCAGTTCTTC.

J is TRBJ1-2 and V is TRBV4-2, with TRBD1 matching 7 bases. The J segment lost 8 bases and the V segment lost 1 base, leaving 16 bases of the junction unmatched. The CDR3 runs to 17 residues. Germline CDR1 LGHNA, CDR2 YNFKEQ. CDR3 region: CASSQAGYRGSSVGYTF. As DNA, the CDR3 is TGTGCCAGCAGCCAAGCGGGCTACAGGGGATCATCAGTCGGCTACACCTTC.

This clone has just one count. The rearrangement uses TRBV28 and TRBJ2-2; D is undetermined. Between the trimmed V and J ends, which lost 6 bases and 7 bases, there was a span of 9 bases. Germline values: CDR1 MDHEN, CDR2 SYDVKM. This CDR3 region has 12 residues. The CDR3 is CASRGPNGELFF. CDR3 nucleotide sequence: TGTGCCAGCAGGGGCCCGAACGGGGAGCTGTTTTTT.

This clone was recorded once. The V call is TRBV5-1, the J call TRBJ2-4, with D tentatively TRBD2 (5 bases). Germline lookup yields CDR1 SGHRS and CDR2 YFSETQ. CDR3 length: 16 residues. V was pared by 4 bases and J by 8 bases, with 22 bases between. CDR3 coding DNA: TGCGCCAGCAGCCGCCAGCCGAGTGGAGACGGGGACATTCAGTACTTC. The encoded protein is CASSRQPSGDGDIQYF.

The J gene is TRBJ2-5, the V gene TRBV2, with 10 bases matching TRBD1. The CDR3 spans 12 residues. The junction had 2 bases not matched to a gene; V was cut back by 4 bases and J by 9 bases. CDR1 and CDR2 from the germline V gene are SNHLY and FYNNEI. The CDR3 DNA reads TGTGCCAGCAGTGGCGGACAGGGGGCCCAGTACTTC. Its protein is CASSGGQGAQYF. Variable domain in full (rest from reference TRBV2 and TRBJ2-5): EPEVTQTPSHQVTQMGQEVILRCVPISNHLYFYWYRQILGQKVEFLVSFYNNEISEKSEIFDDQFSVERPDGSNFTLKIRSTKLEDSAMYFCASSGGQGAQYFGPGTRLLVL.

This chain links TRBV14 with TRBJ2-4, with TRBD2 matching over 7 bases. After removal of 4 bases from V and 9 bases from J, the junction contained 6 bases not matched to a gene. CDR1 is SGHDN and CDR2 is FVKESK in the germline V gene. The CDR3 is 13 amino acids. Written as DNA, the CDR3 is TGTGCCAGCAGCCGGGACTATACAGCCATTCAGTACTTC. Translating gives CASSRDYTAIQYF.

This clone was recorded once. This sequence joins TRBV9 and TRBJ2-1; TRBD2 agrees at 11 bases. Germline loops: CDR1 SGDLS, CDR2 YYNGEE. The V and J ends lost 2 bases and 6 bases, in that order; junction bases with no gene match: 4. This CDR3 is built from 15 residues. CDR3 protein: CASSVIAGGSNEQFF. The DNA for the CDR3 is TGTGCCAGCAGCGTCATAGCGGGAGGGTCCAATGAGCAGTTCTTC.

The sample holds one count of this clone. The chain couples TRBV28 to TRBJ1-4, with no clear D. The CDR3 spans 14 residues. CDR1 and CDR2 (germline): MDHEN, SYDVKM. Trimming took off 3 bases at V and 8 bases at J, with 13 bases between the two ends. CDR3 loop: CASSLDGQREKLFF. Written as DNA, the CDR3 is TGTGCCAGCAGTTTGGACGGCCAGCGGGAAAAACTGTTTTTT.

V usage is TRBV28 and J usage is TRBJ1-4; a possible D gene is TRBD1 (6 bases). Trimming left V 5 bases short and J 5 bases short, with 18 bases between. The CDR3 spans 16 residues. CDR1 is MDHEN and CDR2 is SYDVKM in the germline V gene. The CDR3 spells CASSAPRGGGNEKLFF. The DNA of the CDR3 is TGTGCCAGCAGTGCCCCCCGAGGGGGGGGAAATGAAAAACTGTTTTTT. The variable domain in full, with the rest retrieved from reference TRBV28 and TRBJ1-4, is DVKVTQSSRYLVKRTGEKVFLECVQDMDHENMFWYRQDPGLGLRLIYFSYDVKMKEKGDIPEGYSVSREKKERFSLILESASTNQTSMYLCASSAPRGGGNEKLFFGSGTQLSVL.

The gene calls are TRBV29-1 and TRBJ1-2, with D hard to call. This CDR3 region has 13 residues. Trimming shortened V by 3 bases and J by 0 bases, and 8 bases separated the two germline ends. Germline-derived CDR1 and CDR2 are SQVTM and ANQGSEA. The CDR3 DNA follows: TGCAGCGTTGAGATGAAAGCTAACTATGGCTACACCTTC. The encoded protein is CSVEMKANYGYTF.

The chain joins TRBV6-5 to TRBJ2-5; 10 nucleotides line up with TRBD2. Per the germline V gene, CDR1 is MNHEY and CDR2 is SVGAGI. The CDR3 length is 15 residues. V shed 4 bases, J shed 7 bases, and the junction held 9 bases outside the gene matches. CDR3 sequence: CASSWLAGAQRTQYF. CDR3 coding DNA: TGTGCCAGCAGTTGGCTAGCGGGGGCCCAGAGGACCCAGTACTTC.